One and the same sample provided the 21 T cell receptor beta chains below, sequenced in a study of kidney transplant recipient with SARS-CoV-2 infection. TCRdb re-analysed the reads in MiXCR, keeping a single row per CDR3 protein. This table holds some 220,000 distinct CDR3 sequences, 29% found once. The sequencing used a blood sample, collected at baseline and between days 110 and 120 from a kidney transplant recipient. Every receptor here comes from a young adult male patient who had COVID-19 and was a kidney transplant recipient. Some T cells could come from the graft donor.

The chain couples TRBV4-1 to TRBJ2-3, with D tentatively TRBD1 (5 bases). CDR1 MGHRA and CDR2 YSYEKL come from the germline V gene. The CDR3 sequence is 17 residues long. V was cut by 0 bases and J by 2 bases, with 15 bases left in between. For the CDR3, the DNA is TGCGCCAGCAGCCAAGACTTGACAGCCTCAAACACAGATACGCAGTATTTT. Amino acids: CASSQDLTASNTDTQYF.

Note on this clonotype: A read error may explain this, as a much larger clone is one base away. The rearrangement uses TRBV7-9 and TRBJ2-3; D gene uncertain. The J call may be incorrect, as the DNA end agrees better with TRBJ2-7. Germline V gene lookup returns CDR1 SEHNR and CDR2 FQNEAQ (reference sequence). The CDR3 sequence is 11 residues long. For the CDR3, the DNA is TGTGTCAGCAGCGAGTCGGACGAGCAGTACTTC. Translating it yields CVSSESDEQYF.

This clonotype occurred many times. This CDR3 is CASSFVFTAGKTYGYTF. In DNA form, the CDR3 reads TGTGCCAGCAGTTTTGTCTTCACAGCAGGAAAGACCTATGGCTACACCTTC. The V call is TRBV12-3 or TRBV12-4, the J call TRBJ1-2, with D unresolved. The CDR3 is made up of 17 amino acids. Trimming pared 3 bases from V and 4 bases from J, leaving 21 bases between.

This clonotype was recorded at least ten times. This sequence joins TRBV4-1 and TRBJ2-7; 9 positions agree with TRBD1. CDR1 MGHRA and CDR2 YSYEKL come from the germline V gene. This CDR3 is 15 amino acids long. J was trimmed by 3 bases and V by 2 bases; bases with no gene match: 5. CDR3 protein: CASSQSGTGLYEQYF. The CDR3 DNA reads TGCGCCAGCAGCCAATCCGGGACAGGGCTCTACGAGCAGTACTTC.

The chain couples TRBV16 to TRBJ1-2, with D possibly being TRBD1 (5 bases). V gave up 5 bases and J gave up 4 bases, with 23 bases separating them. Germline assignment: CDR1 KGHSY and CDR2 FQNENV. The CDR3 consists of 17 residues. The CDR3 reads CASSGHAVVRKTYGYTF. CDR3 nucleotide sequence: TGTGCCAGCAGCGGACATGCGGTCGTTAGAAAGACCTATGGCTACACCTTC.

This clonotype was found many times. The chain couples TRBV10-1 to TRBJ1-1; D gene ambiguous. The CDR3 sequence is 13 residues long. The ends were cut back, 3 bases at V and 5 bases at J, with 10 bases in the middle. Germline V gene lookup returns CDR1 WNHNN and CDR2 SYGVQD (reference sequence). The CDR3 bases are TGCGCCAGCAGTGAAAGAAGGGAAACTGAAGCTTTCTTT. It yields the protein CASSERRETEAFF.

This clonotype was counted at least ten times. CDR3 protein: CASRPTGGDEKLFF. CDR3 bases: TGCGCCAGCAGGCCGACAGGGGGAGATGAAAAACTGTTTTTT. The V and J genes are TRBV5-1 and TRBJ1-4, with 9 bases aligning to TRBD1. V was pared by 5 bases and J by 6 bases, with 5 bases of the junction left unmatched. CDR1 SGHRS and CDR2 YFSETQ come from the germline V gene. This CDR3 spans 14 amino acids. Full variable domain (remainder filled in from reference TRBV5-1 and TRBJ1-4): KAGVTQTPRYLIKTRGQQVTLSCSPISGHRSVSWYQQTPGQGLQFLFEYFSETQRNKGNFPGRFSGRQFSNSRSEMNVSTLELGDSALYLCASRPTGGDEKLFFGSGTQLSVL.

The chain has TRBV7-6 and TRBJ2-3, with no clear D. The length of the CDR3 is 18 residues. Germline V CDR1 and CDR2: SGHVS, FNYEAQ. The V gene lost 5 bases and the J gene lost 2 bases, with 23 bases spanning the gap. CDR3 coding DNA: TGTGCCAGCAGCCAACCTCCCCCTAACTACGGAACCACAGATACGCAGTATTTT. Translation gives CASSQPPPNYGTTDTQYF.

The sample holds a few counts of this clonotype. This chain links TRBV7-2 with TRBJ2-1; D may be TRBD2 (6 bases). The germline V and J ends were trimmed by 1 base and 2 bases, with 12 bases remaining between them. From germline, CDR1 is SGHTA and CDR2 FQGNSA. CDR3 length: 16 residues. DNA for the CDR3: TGTGCCAGCAGCTTAGGGGCTAGCGATCCCTACAATGAGCAGTTCTTC. Translated, it gives CASSLGASDPYNEQFF.

To note about this clonotype: A much larger clone is a single base away; this may be a read error. The J gene is TRBJ1-2, the V gene TRBV11-3; D remains ambiguous. Germline lookup yields CDR1 SGHNT and CDR2 YENEEA. The CDR3 consists of 17 residues. V was clipped by 5 bases and J by 4 bases, with 23 bases between them. DNA for the CDR3: TGTGCCAGCAGCATCGTTGTCGATCTCGGAAAGACCTATGGCTACACCTTC. Protein sequence: CASSIVVDLGKTYGYTF.

This clonotype was detected once. A much larger clone lies a single base off, so this may be a read error. V gene TRBV20-1 combines with J gene TRBJ1-2, with D unclear. In germline, CDR1 is DFQATT, CDR2 SNEGSKA (reference sequence). The CDR3 totals 13 residues. The CDR3 DNA reads as TGCAATGCTAGTTTAGAGTCTAACTATGGCTACACCTTC. Translation gives CNASLESNYGYTF.

This clonotype was detected a few times. J is TRBJ1-5 and V is TRBV7-9, with D possibly TRBD1 on 5 matching bases. V lost 4 bases and J lost 1, with 11 bases in between. The CDR3 sequence is 15 residues long. Germline V CDR1 and CDR2: SEHNR, FQNEAQ (reference sequence). The CDR3 protein is CASSYSGMSNQPQHF. The CDR3 region has the DNA TGTGCCAGCAGCTACTCAGGGATGAGCAATCAGCCCCAGCATTTT. The complete variable domain, with remaining parts taken from reference TRBV7-9 and TRBJ1-5, reads DTGVSQNPRHKITKRGQNVTFRCDPISEHNRLYWYRQTLGQGPEFLTYFQNEAQLEKSRLLSDRFSAERPKGSFSTLEIQRTEQGDSAMYLCASSYSGMSNQPQHFGDGTRLSIL.

This clonotype has a count of ten or more. The chain recombines TRBV6-5 with TRBJ1-2; D remains ambiguous. The germline CDR1 and CDR2 sequences are MNHEY and SVGAGI. V was clipped by 5 bases and J by 4 bases, with 23 bases between them. The CDR3 contains 17 residues. CDR3 in amino acids: CASSRHYSMRKTYGYTF. In DNA form, the CDR3 reads TGTGCCAGCAGTCGGCACTACTCTATGCGAAAGACCTATGGCTACACCTTC.

This clonotype was recorded at least ten times. The genes are TRBV6-8 and TRBJ1-2; D not resolved. Trimming pared 5 bases from V and 4 bases from J, leaving 23 bases between. Germline V lookup: CDR1 MNHGY, CDR2 SAAAGT. CDR3 length: 17 residues. CDR3 residues: CASSDFRRSRKTYGYTF. In nucleotides, the CDR3 is TGTGCCAGCAGTGACTTTAGACGCTCTAGAAAGACCTATGGCTACACCTTC.

This clonotype was picked up many times. The V call is TRBV20-1, the J call TRBJ2-5; 16 nucleotides agree with TRBD2. With 4 bases clipped from V and 5 bases from J, the junction kept 10 bases outside the gene matches. Looked up from germline, CDR1 is DFQATT and CDR2 is SNEGSKA (reference sequence). This CDR3 has 17 amino acids. The CDR3 region is CSAIGTSGRGRAETQYF. The CDR3 DNA reads as TGCAGTGCTATAGGGACTAGCGGGAGGGGGAGGGCGGAGACCCAGTACTTC.

This clonotype was seen ten or more times. The rearrangement uses TRBV20-1 and TRBJ2-7, with 10 bases lining up with TRBD1. Germline values: CDR1 DFQATT, CDR2 SNEGSKA (reference sequence). V lost 6 bases to trimming and J lost 6 bases; unmatched junction nucleotides: 11. The CDR3 has 14 amino acids. The CDR3 nucleotides are TGCAGTGCAGCCGGGACAGGGGAGTCCCTCGAGCAGTACTTC. Translated, it gives CSAAGTGESLEQYF.

A word on this clonotype: A single base separates this from a much larger clone, so it may be a read error. The chain uses TRBV20-1 and TRBJ2-5; TRBD1 might be the D (6 bases). The closer fit of TRBJ2-1 to the DNA end suggests the J call may be wrong. CDR1 is DFQATT and CDR2 is SNEGSKA in the germline V gene (reference sequence). The CDR3 length is 12 residues. The CDR3 sequence: CSARGPRGTQFF. CDR3 DNA sequence: TGCAGTGCTAGAGGGCCAAGGGGGACCCAGTTCTTC.

This clonotype was detected many times. The chain has TRBV21-1 and TRBJ2-3. TRBV21-1 is described as a pseudogene. The CDR3 is made up of 17 amino acids. The CDR3 DNA sequence: TGTGCCAGCAGCCGCAAATTAGCTACAGTCATGCAAGATACGCAGTATTTT. It codes for CASSRKLATVMQDTQYF.

This clonotype was seen at least ten times. The rearrangement joins TRBV2 to TRBJ2-7; tentatively, D is TRBD1 (6 bases). This CDR3 has 15 residues. Trimming took off 5 bases at V and 0 bases at J, with 14 bases between the two ends. CDR1 and CDR2 (germline): SNHLY, FYNNEI. The CDR3 coding sequence is TGTGCCAGCAGTTCACAGGGTCCAAGCTCCTACGAGCAGTACTTC. Its translation: CASSSQGPSSYEQYF.

A word on this clonotype: Given a much more abundant clone one base away, this may be a read error. The rearrangement joins TRBV19 to TRBJ1-1; D perhaps matches TRBD1 (6 bases). Germline loops: CDR1 LNHDA, CDR2 SQIVND (reference sequence). The length of the CDR3 is 15 residues. The CDR3 bases are TGTACCAGTAGTCCCCGACAGGAGGTAAACACTGAAGCTTTCTTT. Amino acids: CTSSPRQEVNTEAFF.

Worth noting for this clonotype: A read error may produce the germline difference seen at one junction end. The rearrangement joins TRBV4-1 to TRBJ2-1; the D is unclear. The CDR3 is 18 amino acids. CDR1 is MGHRA and CDR2 is YSYEKL in the germline V gene. This CDR3 reads CTSSLSDGQTTPYNEQFF. The CDR3 DNA sequence: TGCACCAGCAGCCTTTCCGACGGGCAAACCACCCCCTACAATGAGCAGTTCTTC.